This T cell receptor (beta chain) was documented in a study of shared T cell receptors in the human thymus. TCRdb keeps only in-frame clones here, not all; method: immunoSEQ multiplex PCR. The data show 700,000 or so clones, 80% to 90% seen once. The CDR3 covers 15 residues. Trimming removed 8 bases from V and 4 bases from J, with 17 bases in between. Germline assignment: CDR1 MGHRA and CDR2 YSYEKL. A further study also used this sample, focusing on human thymus T cells.

Sequenced sample: thymocytes. V usage is TRBV4-1 and J usage is TRBJ2-2, with D perhaps matching TRBD1 (7 bases). This receptor was identified in a girl under three years old with a congenital heart defect. The DNA for the CDR3 is TGCGCCAGCGAAGCCAGGGGGGTCGGCACCGGGGAGCTGTTTTTT. Its protein is CASEARGVGTGELFF.